Below, one TCR beta chain is given with its context. Its target is not known. Sequenced by immunoSEQ multiplex PCR; TCRdb stores in-frame clones only, minus some. The table records around 94,000 clones, about 90% of them present only once. This specimen belongs to a study of OX40 agonist ivuxolimab in advanced cancers. About the study: Anti-PD-1, anti-PD-L1 or anti-CTLA-4 therapy given earlier was allowed, and roughly 40% had some. Regarding the study as a whole: No antigen was identified for the clonally expanded peripheral T cells.

The CDR3 totals 16 residues. The V and J ends lost 3 bases and 3 bases respectively, with 15 bases between them. CDR1 and CDR2 (germline): MDHEN, SYDVKM. Autoimmune disease history or systemic immunosuppression was exclusionary. Sample: CD4+ or CD8+ T cells sorted from blood, taken in a trial of the OX40 agonist ivuxolimab. The genes are TRBV28 and TRBJ2-1; tentatively, D is TRBD2 (6 bases). The sequence came from an adult with an advanced solid tumor such as melanoma, head and neck, liver or kidney cancer. CDR3 nucleotide sequence: TGTGCCAGCAGTTTCCTTACTAGCAGTCGCTACAATGAGCAGTTCTTC. It codes for CASSFLTSSRYNEQFF.